This T cell receptor beta chain is drawn from a study of shared clonotypes between healthy human individuals. Naive CD8 populations comprised CD45RO-negative cells positively selected for CCR7, excluding terminally differentiated effector memory CD45RA+ cells. Sequenced by immunoSEQ multiplex PCR; TCRdb stores in-frame clones only, minus some. The sample consists of around 640,000 clones, approximately 96% of them appearing once. The CDR3 runs to 12 residues. Per germline, CDR1 LNHDA and CDR2 SQIVND (reference sequence). The V and J ends lost 9 bases and 2 bases respectively, with 11 bases between them.

The rearrangement uses TRBV19 and TRBJ2-7, with D perhaps matching TRBD2 (6 bases). The clonotype comes from a woman in her thirties in good health. Sequencing input: naive CD8+ T cells sorted from blood. The CDR3 reads CASSSAAYEQYF. The CDR3 DNA follows: TGTGCCAGCTCTAGCGCAGCCTACGAGCAGTACTTC.